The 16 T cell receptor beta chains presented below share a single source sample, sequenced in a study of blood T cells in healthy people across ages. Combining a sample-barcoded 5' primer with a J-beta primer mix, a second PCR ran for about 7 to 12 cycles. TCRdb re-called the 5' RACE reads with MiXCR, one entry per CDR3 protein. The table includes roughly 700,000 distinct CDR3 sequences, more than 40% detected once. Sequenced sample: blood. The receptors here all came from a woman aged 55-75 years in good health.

CDR3 bases: TGTGCCACCAGTGCCGGATCCAACTACGAGCAGTACTTC. Its translation is CATSAGSNYEQYF. The chain combines TRBV24-1 with TRBJ2-7; no clear D. The CDR3 is 13 amino acids. Germline V gene sequence: CDR1 KGHDR, CDR2 SFDVKD. Trimming cost V 5 bases and J 3 bases, with 10 bases left between them.

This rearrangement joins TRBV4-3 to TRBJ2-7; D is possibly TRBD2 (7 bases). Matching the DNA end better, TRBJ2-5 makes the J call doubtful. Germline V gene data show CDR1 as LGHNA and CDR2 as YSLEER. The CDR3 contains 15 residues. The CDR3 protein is CASSHDLGGGETQYF. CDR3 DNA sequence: TGCGCCAGCAGCCATGATCTGGGAGGGGGAGAGACCCAGTACTTC.

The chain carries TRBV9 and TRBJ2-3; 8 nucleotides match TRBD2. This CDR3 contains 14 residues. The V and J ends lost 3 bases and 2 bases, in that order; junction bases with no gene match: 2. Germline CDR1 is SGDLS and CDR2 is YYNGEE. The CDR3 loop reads CASSELADTDTQYF. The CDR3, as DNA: TGTGCCAGCAGCGAACTAGCGGACACAGATACGCAGTATTTT.

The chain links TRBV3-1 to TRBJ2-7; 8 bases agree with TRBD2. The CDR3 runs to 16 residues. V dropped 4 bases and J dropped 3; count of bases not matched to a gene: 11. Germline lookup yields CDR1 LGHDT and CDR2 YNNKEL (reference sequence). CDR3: CASSPSISGRNYEQYF. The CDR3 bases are TGTGCCAGCAGCCCAAGCATAAGCGGGAGAAACTACGAGCAGTACTTC.

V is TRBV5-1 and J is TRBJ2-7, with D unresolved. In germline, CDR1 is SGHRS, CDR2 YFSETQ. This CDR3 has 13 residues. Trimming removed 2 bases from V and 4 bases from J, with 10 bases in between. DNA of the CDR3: TGCGCCAGCAGCTTTCTGGGTTCTTACGAGCAGTACTTC. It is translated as CASSFLGSYEQYF.

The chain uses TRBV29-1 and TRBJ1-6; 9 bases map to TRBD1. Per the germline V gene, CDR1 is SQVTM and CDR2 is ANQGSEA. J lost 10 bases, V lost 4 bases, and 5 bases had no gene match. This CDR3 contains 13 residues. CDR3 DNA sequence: TGCAGCGTTGGGGACAGGGCGGGATCACCCCTCCACTTT. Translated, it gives CSVGDRAGSPLHF.

Here the CDR3 DNA reads TGCAGTGCTAGTGGTAGCGGGACAGATACGCAGTATTTT. Protein sequence: CSASGSGTDTQYF. V usage is TRBV20-1 and J usage is TRBJ2-3, with 7 positions matching TRBD2. V was pared by 3 bases and J by 3 bases, with 3 bases of the junction left unmatched. The CDR3 loop spans 13 amino acids. The germline gives CDR1 DFQATT, CDR2 SNEGSKA (reference sequence).

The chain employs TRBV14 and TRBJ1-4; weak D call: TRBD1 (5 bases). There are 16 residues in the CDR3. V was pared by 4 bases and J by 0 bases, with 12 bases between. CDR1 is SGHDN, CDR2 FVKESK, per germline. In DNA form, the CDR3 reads TGTGCCAGCAGCCGGGGGGGATCCTCAACTAATGAAAAACTGTTTTTT. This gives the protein CASSRGGSSTNEKLFF.

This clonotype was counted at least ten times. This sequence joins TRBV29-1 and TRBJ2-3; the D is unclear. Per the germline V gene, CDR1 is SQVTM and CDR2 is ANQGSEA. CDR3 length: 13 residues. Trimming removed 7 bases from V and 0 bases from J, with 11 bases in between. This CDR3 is CSARLGSTDTQYF. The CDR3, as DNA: TGCAGCGCCCGGTTGGGCAGCACAGATACGCAGTATTTT.

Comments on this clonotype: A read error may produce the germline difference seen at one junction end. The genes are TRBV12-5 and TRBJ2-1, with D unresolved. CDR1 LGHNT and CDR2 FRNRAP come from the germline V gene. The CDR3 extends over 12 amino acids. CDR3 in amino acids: CAGGFGGNEQFF. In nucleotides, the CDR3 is TGTGCTGGTGGTTTTGGTGGCAATGAGCAGTTCTTC.

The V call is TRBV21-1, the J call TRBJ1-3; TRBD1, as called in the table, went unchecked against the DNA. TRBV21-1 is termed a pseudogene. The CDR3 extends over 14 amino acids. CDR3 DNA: TGTGCCAGCACGCATCCCAGGAATGGAAACACCATATATTTT. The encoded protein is CASTHPRNGNTIYF.

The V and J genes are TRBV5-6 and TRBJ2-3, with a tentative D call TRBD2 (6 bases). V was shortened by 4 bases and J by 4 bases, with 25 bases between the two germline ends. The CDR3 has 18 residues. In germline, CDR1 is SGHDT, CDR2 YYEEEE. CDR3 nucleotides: TGTGCCAGCAGCCCTAGCCTGGGACGAGACGGGGGTGCAGATACGCAGTATTTT. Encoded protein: CASSPSLGRDGGADTQYF.

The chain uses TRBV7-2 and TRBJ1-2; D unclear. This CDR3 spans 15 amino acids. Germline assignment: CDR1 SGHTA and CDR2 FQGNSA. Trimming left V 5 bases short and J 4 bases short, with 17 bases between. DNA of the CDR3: TGTGCCAGCAGCGCCGGACGGGCTCAAATCTATGGCTACACCTTC. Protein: CASSAGRAQIYGYTF.

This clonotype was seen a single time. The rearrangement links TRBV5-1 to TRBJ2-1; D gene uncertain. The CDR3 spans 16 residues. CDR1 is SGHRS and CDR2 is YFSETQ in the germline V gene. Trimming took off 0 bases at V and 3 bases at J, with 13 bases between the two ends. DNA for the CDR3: TGCGCCAGCAGCTTGGTGGGCGCCGCAGGCTACAATGAGCAGTTCTTC. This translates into CASSLVGAAGYNEQFF.

For the CDR3, the DNA is TGCAGTGCTAGAGGGAGGCTAGCGGGAGGCTTGGAGCAGTTCTTC. This gives the protein CSARGRLAGGLEQFF. The chain couples TRBV20-1 to TRBJ2-1; TRBD2 matches 11 bases. CDR3 size: 15 residues. Germline V gene lookup returns CDR1 DFQATT and CDR2 SNEGSKA (reference sequence). Trimming cost V 1 base and J 10 bases; bases outside gene matches: 9.

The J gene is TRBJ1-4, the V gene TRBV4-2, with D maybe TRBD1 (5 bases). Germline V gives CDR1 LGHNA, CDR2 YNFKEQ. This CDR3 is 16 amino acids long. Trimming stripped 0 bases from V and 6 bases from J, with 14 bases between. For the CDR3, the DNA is TGTGCCAGCAGCCAAGAGGGGGACGTGCGGGATGAAAAACTGTTTTTT. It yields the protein CASSQEGDVRDEKLFF.